These T cell receptor beta chains were read from a single sample in a study of shared clonotypes between healthy human individuals. Produced via immunoSEQ multiplex PCR; TCRdb's table is partial and in-frame only. The data contain some 530,000 clones, 65% to 85% of them seen just once; the ten biggest clones take up about an eighth. Sample: PBMCs. The receptors here all came from a woman aged 35 to 49 in good health. Some clones in this sample may be carry-over from other donors' samples. The CDR3 runs from the conserved cysteine through the conserved F or W. A D gene is named only where the DNA matches it firmly. Expanded clones get a size class; other rows say once, few or many, or leave the size out.

>NA|TRBV1|NA|TRBJ2-4
CTSNKVGRLAESKNIQYF
TGCACCAGCAACAAGGTTGGGAGGCTAGCGGAGTCCAAAAACATTCAGTACTTC
>NA|TRBV18|NA|TRBJ1-1
CASSRDAGDTEAFF
TGTGCCAGCTCACGGGACGCCGGGGACACTGAAGCTTTCTTT
>NA|TRBV6-5|TRBD1|TRBJ2-7
CAVQVDRSSYEQYF
TGTGCCGTCCAAGTGGACAGGAGCTCCTACGAGCAGTACTTC
>NA|TRBV7-8|NA|TRBJ1-1
CASSLGLGGTEAFF
TGTGCCAGCAGCTTAGGTCTAGGGGGCACTGAAGCTTTCTTT
>once|TRBV11-2|NA|TRBJ2-3
CASSLEGTDTQYF
TGTGCCAGCAGCTTAGAAGGAACAGATACGCAGTATTTT
>NA|TRBV30|NA|TRBJ2-3
CAWSVGGSTDTQYF
TGTGCCTGGAGTGTAGGCGGGAGCACAGATACGCAGTATTTT
>NA|TRBV4-2|TRBD1|TRBJ1-6
CASSQTGSDSPLHF
TGTGCCAGCAGCCAGACAGGGTCGGATTCACCCCTCCACTTT
>NA|TRBV5-1|NA|TRBJ2-1
CASSFGNGVQFF
TGCGCCAGCAGCTTCGGAAATGGGGTGCAGTTCTTC
>NA|TRBV5-1|TRBD1|TRBJ2-1
CASSSGTGFFNEQFF
TGCGCCAGCAGCTCCGGGACAGGCTTTTTCAATGAGCAGTTCTTC
>NA|TRBV29-1|TRBD1|TRBJ1-2
CSVGTGEVYGYTF
TGCAGCGTTGGAACAGGGGAGGTCTATGGCTACACCTTC
>once|TRBV5-4|NA|TRBJ1-3
CASSSGIPGNTIYF
TGTGCCAGCAGCTCAGGGATCCCTGGAAACACCATATATTTT
>NA|TRBV13|TRBD1|TRBJ1-1
CASSSDREALNTEAFF
TGTGCCAGCAGCTCAGACAGGGAAGCGTTGAACACTGAAGCTTTCTTT
>NA|TRBV6-5|NA|TRBJ2-5
CASGRNPQGTQYF
TGTGCCAGCGGCCGGAACCCCCAAGGAACCCAGTACTTC
>NA|TRBV6-1|TRBD2|TRBJ2-2
CASSDLSGRGTGELFF
TGTGCCAGCAGTGACTTGAGCGGGAGAGGCACCGGGGAGCTGTTTTTT
>NA|TRBV28|NA|TRBJ2-1
CASADYNEQFF
TGTGCCAGCGCGGACTACAATGAGCAGTTCTTC
>NA|TRBV19|NA|TRBJ2-2
CASSSQDSGELFF
TGTGCCAGTAGTTCTCAGGACAGCGGGGAGCTGTTTTTT
>NA|TRBV4-3|TRBD2|TRBJ2-7
CASSPGTTSGSYEQYF
TGCGCCAGCAGCCCCGGTACTACTAGCGGCTCCTACGAGCAGTACTTC
>NA|TRBV5-6|TRBD1|TRBJ2-1
CASSRAGTGANEQFF
TGTGCCAGCAGCCGAGCCGGGACAGGGGCAAATGAGCAGTTCTTC
>NA|TRBV5-1|TRBD1|TRBJ2-7
CASSLGQGDEQYF
TGCGCCAGCAGCCTGGGACAGGGTGACGAGCAGTACTTC
>NA|TRBV5-1|NA|TRBJ1-4
CASSLRQDEKLFF
TGCGCCAGCAGCTTGAGACAGGATGAAAAACTGTTTTTT
>NA|TRBV11-2|NA|TRBJ1-1
CASSLESRTATNTEAFF
TGTGCCAGCAGCTTAGAGTCCCGGACGGCCACGAACACTGAAGCTTTCTTT
>NA|TRBV29-1|NA|TRBJ1-1
CSVERDPTEAFF
TGCAGCGTTGAACGGGACCCCACTGAAGCTTTCTTT
>once|TRBV2|NA|TRBJ1-5
CASSDSLGAGQPQHF
TGTGCCAGCAGTGATAGTCTGGGGGCTGGGCAGCCCCAGCATTTT
>NA|TRBV4-2|NA|TRBJ2-3
CASSQEQRTDTQYF
TGTGCCAGCAGCCAAGAACAACGGACAGATACGCAGTATTTT
>many|TRBV29-1|TRBD1|TRBJ2-2
CSVVRTGNTGELFF
TGCAGCGTTGTTAGGACAGGAAACACCGGGGAGCTGTTTTTT
>NA|TRBV28|NA|TRBJ1-1
CASSLPNMRGGAFF
TGTGCCAGCAGTTTACCAAACATGAGAGGGGGAGCTTTCTTT
>NA|TRBV19|TRBD1|TRBJ2-7
CASSIRTGEREQYF
TGTGCCAGTAGTATTAGGACAGGGGAGCGCGAGCAGTACTTC
>many|TRBV23-1|TRBD2|TRBJ2-3
CASSHVPTSGVPHPSTDTQYF
TGCGCCAGCAGTCACGTCCCCACTAGCGGGGTACCCCATCCCAGCACAGATACGCAGTATTTT
>NA|TRBV13|NA|TRBJ1-2
CASSLESGRDGYTF
TGTGCCAGCAGCTTAGAGTCGGGGCGCGATGGCTACACCTTC
>NA|TRBV5-1|TRBD2|TRBJ2-3
CASSLQGTSVGGTDTQYF
TGCGCCAGCAGCCTCCAGGGAACTAGCGTCGGAGGCACAGATACGCAGTATTTT
>NA|TRBV11-2|TRBD1|TRBJ2-7
CASSLGQVASEQYF
TGTGCCAGCAGCCTCGGACAGGTAGCCTCCGAGCAGTACTTC
>NA|TRBV28|NA|TRBJ1-1
CARAFRAYTEAFF
TGTGCCAGGGCTTTCCGCGCGTACACTGAAGCTTTCTTT
>few|TRBV5-1|NA|TRBJ1-3
CASSLAGVDSGNTIYF
TGCGCCAGCAGCTTGGCCGGGGTGGACTCTGGAAACACCATATATTTT
>NA|TRBV27|TRBD1|TRBJ2-7
CASSSPGTGNSWEQYF
TGTGCCAGCAGTTCGCCCGGGACAGGGAACTCTTGGGAGCAGTACTTC
>NA|TRBV29-1|NA|TRBJ2-3
CSVAKEDTQYF
TGCAGCGTTGCAAAGGAAGATACGCAGTATTTT
>NA|TRBV18|TRBD1|TRBJ1-3
CASSPLGTGRSSGNTIYF
TGTGCCAGCTCACCACTAGGGACAGGCCGTAGCTCTGGAAACACCATATATTTT
>NA|TRBV5-4|NA|TRBJ1-5
CASSYGTENQPQHF
TGTGCCAGCAGTTACGGGACGGAGAATCAGCCCCAGCATTTT
>NA|TRBV11-2|NA|TRBJ2-1
CASGRMAYNEQFF
TGTGCCAGCGGTAGGATGGCTTACAATGAGCAGTTCTTC
>NA|TRBV5-6|NA|TRBJ2-2
CASSPPSGVIGELFF
TGTGCCAGCAGCCCCCCGAGTGGCGTGATCGGGGAGCTGTTTTTT
>few|TRBV5-1|NA|TRBJ2-7
CASGFDSSYEQYF
TGCGCCAGCGGATTTGACAGCTCCTACGAGCAGTACTTC
>NA|TRBV28|NA|TRBJ2-7
CASEIRGNSYEQYF
TGTGCCAGCGAAATCCGGGGGAACTCCTACGAGCAGTACTTC
>NA|TRBV4-2|NA|TRBJ2-2
CASSQEEEGTEELFF
TGTGCCAGCAGCCAAGAAGAAGAGGGCACCGAGGAGCTGTTTTTT
>NA|TRBV7-9|TRBD2|TRBJ2-7
CASSIGGTNSYEQYF
TGTGCCAGCAGCATAGGCGGGACTAACTCCTACGAGCAGTACTTC
>NA|TRBV11-2|TRBD1|TRBJ2-7
CASSPGQGYNEQYF
TGTGCCAGCAGCCCAGGACAGGGGTACAACGAGCAGTACTTC
>NA|TRBV5-1|NA|TRBJ2-2
CASSLPGLTGELFF
TGCGCCAGCAGCTTGCCAGGGTTAACCGGGGAGCTGTTTTTT
>NA|TRBV28|TRBD1|TRBJ2-7
CASKKDRGFYEQYF
TGTGCCAGCAAAAAAGACAGGGGGTTCTACGAGCAGTACTTC
>few|TRBV19|NA|TRBJ2-2
CASSPPPGELFF
TGTGCCAGTAGTCCCCCTCCCGGGGAGCTGTTTTTT
>few|TRBV27|NA|TRBJ2-1
CASSPRGLASAEQFF
TGTGCCAGCAGTCCCCGGGGCCTAGCGTCGGCTGAGCAGTTCTTC
>few|TRBV11-3|TRBD2|TRBJ2-2
CASSLATSASTGELFF
TGTGCCAGCAGCTTAGCGACTAGCGCGTCCACCGGGGAGCTGTTTTTT
>NA|TRBV6-1|NA|TRBJ2-5
CASSEGSQETQYF
TGTGCCAGCAGTGAAGGGTCCCAAGAGACCCAGTACTTC
>NA|TRBV7-3|NA|TRBJ2-7
CASPAGGRGIPYEQYF
TGTGCCAGCCCCGCCGGGGGCAGGGGGATTCCCTACGAGCAGTACTTC
>few|TRBV19|NA|TRBJ1-1
CASSITTPPEAFF
TGTGCCAGTAGTATTACCACCCCCCCTGAAGCTTTCTTT
>NA|TRBV30|TRBD1|TRBJ1-5
CAWSGGQVGQPQHF
TGTGCCTGGAGCGGGGGACAGGTGGGGCAGCCCCAGCATTTT
>NA|TRBV7-9|TRBD1|TRBJ1-1
CASSPARDSYLNTEAFF
TGTGCCAGCAGCCCTGCTCGGGACAGCTATTTGAACACTGAAGCTTTCTTT